The clone carrying this T cell receptor beta chain was seen ten or more times. TCRdb recomputed calls from the PCR reads with MiXCR, one row per CDR3 protein. The sample includes 15,000 to 25,000 distinct CDR3 sequences, about two fifths of them seen just once. The data stem from a study of tumor-infiltrating lymphocytes in oesophageal squamous cell carcinoma. V shed 5 bases and J shed 6 bases, with 18 bases lying between them. Per the germline V gene, CDR1 is SEHNR and CDR2 is FQNEAQ (reference sequence). This CDR3 contains 15 residues. The rearrangement joins TRBV7-9 to TRBJ2-3, with TRBD1 as a possible D gene (6 bases). The specimen sequenced was normal esophageal tissue next to the tumor. The clonotype was recovered from a male donor with esophageal squamous cell carcinoma. The CDR3 protein is CASSDTGSPGDTQYF. CDR3 nucleotide sequence: TGTGCCAGCAGCGATACAGGGTCCCCCGGGGATACGCAGTATTTT.